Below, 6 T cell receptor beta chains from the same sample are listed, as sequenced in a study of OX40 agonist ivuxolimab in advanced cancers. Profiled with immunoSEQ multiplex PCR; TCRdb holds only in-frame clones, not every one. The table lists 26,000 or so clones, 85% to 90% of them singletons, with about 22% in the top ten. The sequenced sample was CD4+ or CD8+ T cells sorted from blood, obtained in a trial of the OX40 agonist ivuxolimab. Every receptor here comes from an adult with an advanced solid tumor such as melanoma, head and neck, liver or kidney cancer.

The CDR3 here is CASMGDGWKWYF. The CDR3 DNA follows: TGTGCCAGCATGGGCGACGGGTGGAAGTGGTATTTT. The rearrangement links TRBV28 to TRBJ2-3; unclear D gene. Germline-derived CDR1 and CDR2 are MDHEN and SYDVKM. The V end was cut by 7 bases, the J end by 14 bases, with 19 bases between. This CDR3 contains 12 residues.

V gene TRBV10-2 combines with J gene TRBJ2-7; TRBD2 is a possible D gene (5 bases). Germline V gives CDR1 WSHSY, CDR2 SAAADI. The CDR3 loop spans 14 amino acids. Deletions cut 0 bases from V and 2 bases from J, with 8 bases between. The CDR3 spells CASSESGKPYEQYF. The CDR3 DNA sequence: TGCGCCAGCAGTGAGTCCGGGAAACCCTACGAGCAGTACTTC.

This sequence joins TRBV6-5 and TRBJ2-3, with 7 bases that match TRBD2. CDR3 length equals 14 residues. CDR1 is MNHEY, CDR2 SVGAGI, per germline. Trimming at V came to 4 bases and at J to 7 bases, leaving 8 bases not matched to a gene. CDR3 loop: CASSSPGLRNTQYF. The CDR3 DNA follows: TGTGCCAGCAGTTCGCCGGGACTACGAAATACGCAGTATTTT.

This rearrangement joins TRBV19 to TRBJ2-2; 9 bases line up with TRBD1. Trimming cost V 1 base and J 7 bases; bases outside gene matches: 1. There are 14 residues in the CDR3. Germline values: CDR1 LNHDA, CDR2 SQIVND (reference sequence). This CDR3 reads CASSIGTGVGELFF. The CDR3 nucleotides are TGTGCCAGTAGTATAGGGACAGGGGTCGGGGAGCTGTTTTTT.

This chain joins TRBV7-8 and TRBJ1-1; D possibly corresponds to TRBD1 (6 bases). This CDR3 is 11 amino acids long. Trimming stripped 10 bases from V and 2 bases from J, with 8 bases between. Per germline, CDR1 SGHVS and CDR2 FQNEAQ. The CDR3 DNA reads TGTGCCACAGGGGAAAACACTGAAGCTTTCTTT. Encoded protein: CATGENTEAFF.

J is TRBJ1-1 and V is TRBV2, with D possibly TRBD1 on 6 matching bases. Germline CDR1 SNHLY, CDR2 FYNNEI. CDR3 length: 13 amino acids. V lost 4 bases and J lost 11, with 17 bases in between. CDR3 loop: CASSARTASQAFF. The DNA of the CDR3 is TGTGCCAGCAGTGCCCGGACAGCAAGCCAGGCTTTCTTT.